The clone carrying this TCR beta chain was found a few times. The CDR3 is 14 residues long. Per the germline V gene, CDR1 is SQVTM and CDR2 is ANQGSEA. Trimming cost V 4 bases and J 2 bases, with 12 bases left between them. There were TCR beta CDR3 regions amplified from RNA transcripts. The HTBI primer set was used in a first-round RT-PCR of the TCR CDR3. TCRdb redid the calling of the multiplex PCR reads with MiXCR, one entry per CDR3 protein. The sample yields over 150,000 distinct CDR3 sequences, 17% seen once. The sample belongs to a study of T cells in Graves' hyperthyroidism and ophthalmopathy. Exclusion of patients followed from uncontrolled infection, other autoimmune disease, pregnancy or lactation.

This rearrangement joins TRBV29-1 to TRBJ1-5, with D maybe TRBD1 (5 bases). The receptor's source is a woman between 50 and 59 years old with Graves' hyperthyroidism. The sample taken for sequencing was blood. DNA for the CDR3: TGCAGCGTTGGTTCCGGGACGGGCAATCAGCCCCAGCATTTT. This gives the protein CSVGSGTGNQPQHF. Full variable domain (rest looked up from reference TRBV29-1 and TRBJ1-5): SAVISQKPSRDICQRGTSLTIQCQVDSQVTMMFWYRQQPGQSLTLIATANQGSEATYESGFVIDKFPISRPNLTFSTLTVSNMSPEDSSIYLCSVGSGTGNQPQHFGDGTRLSIL.